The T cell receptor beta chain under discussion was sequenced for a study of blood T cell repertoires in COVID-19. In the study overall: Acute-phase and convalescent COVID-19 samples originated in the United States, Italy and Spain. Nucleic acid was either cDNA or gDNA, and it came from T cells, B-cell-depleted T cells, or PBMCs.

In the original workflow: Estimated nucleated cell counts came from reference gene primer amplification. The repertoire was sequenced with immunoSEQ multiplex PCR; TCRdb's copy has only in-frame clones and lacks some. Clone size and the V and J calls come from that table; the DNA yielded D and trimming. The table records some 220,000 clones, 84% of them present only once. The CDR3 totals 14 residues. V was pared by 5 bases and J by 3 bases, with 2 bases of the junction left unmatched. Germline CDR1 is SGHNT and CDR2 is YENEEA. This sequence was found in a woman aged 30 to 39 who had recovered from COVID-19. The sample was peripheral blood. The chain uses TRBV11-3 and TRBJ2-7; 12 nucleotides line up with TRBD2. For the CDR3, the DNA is TGTGCCAGCAGCCCGACTAGCGGGAGCTACGAGCAGTACTTC. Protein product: CASSPTSGSYEQYF. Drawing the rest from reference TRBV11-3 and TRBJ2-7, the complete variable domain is EAGVVQSPRYKIIEKKQPVAFWCNPISGHNTLYWYLQNLGQGPELLIRYENEEAVDDSQLPKDRFSAERLKGVDSTLKIQPAELGDSAVYLCASSPTSGSYEQYFGPGTRLTVT.